This entry lists 4 T cell receptor beta chains sequenced from one sample in a study of blood T cells in healthy people across ages. A second PCR of about 7 to 12 cycles used a sample-barcoded 5' primer and a J-beta primer mix. TCRdb reprocessed the 5' RACE reads with MiXCR, giving one entry per CDR3 protein. The sample shows hundreds of thousands of distinct CDR3 sequences, 53% of them seen only once. Sequences were obtained from blood. The receptor source for this set is a man older than 75 in good health.

V is TRBV5-1 and J is TRBJ2-3; weak D call: TRBD2 (5 bases). The CDR3 totals 14 residues. Germline CDR1 is SGHRS and CDR2 is YFSETQ. V lost 0 bases and J 4 bases, leaving 9 bases between the germline ends. The CDR3 sequence is CASSLGWESDTQYF. CDR3 nucleotides: TGCGCCAGCAGCTTGGGGTGGGAGTCAGATACGCAGTATTTT.

This clonotype was seen a few times. This chain joins TRBV7-2 and TRBJ2-7; 9 nucleotides line up with TRBD2. This CDR3 region has 15 residues. V dropped 4 bases and J dropped 4; count of bases not matched to a gene: 8. From germline, CDR1 is SGHTA and CDR2 FQGNSA. The CDR3 is CASSSSAGGSYEQYF. The DNA of the CDR3 is TGTGCCAGCAGCTCTTCAGCGGGAGGATCTTACGAGCAGTACTTC.

The chain is built from TRBV20-1 and TRBJ1-1, with a possible D match to TRBD1 (5 bases). V dropped 0 bases and J dropped 10 bases, with 6 bases sitting between them. There are 10 residues in the CDR3. Germline CDR1 and CDR2: DFQATT and SNEGSKA (reference sequence). The CDR3 region has the DNA TGCAGTGCTAGAGACGGGGGAGCTTTCTTT. The encoded protein is CSARDGGAFF.

The gene calls are TRBV20-1 and TRBJ2-7, with D perhaps TRBD1 (5 bases). The length of the CDR3 is 12 residues. Trimming took 3 bases from V and 6 from J, leaving 12 bases between them. Germline CDR1 and CDR2: DFQATT and SNEGSKA (reference sequence). CDR3 amino acids: CSASRVPPEQYF. The CDR3 DNA sequence: TGCAGTGCTAGCAGGGTACCGCCCGAGCAGTACTTC.